This is a list of T cell receptor beta chains from one sample in a study of blood T cell repertoires in COVID-19. The method was immunoSEQ multiplex PCR; TCRdb's version includes in-frame clones alone and lacks a portion of them. Altogether about 260,000 clones are present, about 89% being singletons, with the ten largest covering around 9.5%. The sequenced sample consisted of peripheral blood. These TCRs come from a man in his forties who had recovered from COVID-19. CDR3s include the opening cysteine and the closing phenylalanine or tryptophan. The D gene is left open where the match is weak. Clone size is stated in some rows and not others, as once, few, many or a class when expanded.

abundance	v_gene	d_gene	j_gene	CDR3aa
.	TRBV7-6	.	TRBJ2-2	CASSQGGELFF
.	TRBV19	.	TRBJ1-3	CASSTHKLTASSGNTIYF
.	TRBV7-9	.	TRBJ2-7	CASSPSRNEQYF
.	TRBV19	.	TRBJ2-7	CASSPYGDAYEQYF
.	TRBV3-1/TRBV3-2	TRBD2	TRBJ2-1	CASSLGLAGGPIYNEQFF
.	TRBV10-1	TRBD1	TRBJ1-6	CASSERDRVRGSPLHF
.	TRBV2	.	TRBJ2-3	CASSALLGGRTDTQYF
.	TRBV6-4	TRBD1	TRBJ2-2	CASSAGTGANTGELFF
.	TRBV6-5	.	TRBJ1-6	CASSSGQLNSPLHF
.	TRBV11-1	.	TRBJ1-1	CASSYTGRAVNTEAFF
.	TRBV5-4	TRBD2	TRBJ2-1	CASSLVGTSAYNEQFF
.	TRBV5-6	TRBD1	TRBJ1-4	CASSHRQGDRIEKLFF
.	TRBV5-1	TRBD2	TRBJ2-3	CASSRGGSSGRQSTDTQYF
.	TRBV5-4	.	TRBJ1-6	CASSLKQGISSPLHF
few	TRBV5-4	TRBD1	TRBJ1-2	CASSVDRESGYTF
.	TRBV7-9	TRBD1	TRBJ1-5	CASSSRDRGRNQPQHF
once	TRBV15	TRBD1	TRBJ1-2	CATSRGQGGYGYTF
.	TRBV7-2	.	TRBJ2-7	CASSRSATAQYEQYF
.	TRBV30	TRBD2	TRBJ2-7	CAWSVRVGTSGRANEQYF
once	TRBV9	TRBD1	TRBJ1-2	CASSVARGSYTF
.	TRBV6-2/TRBV6-3	.	TRBJ2-7	CASSNRVREQYF
.	TRBV20-1	.	TRBJ1-2	CSASSGSGYGYTF
.	TRBV5-4	.	TRBJ1-1	CASSSLPRGVTEAFF
.	TRBV19	TRBD1	TRBJ2-7	CASSVTGGMDEQYF
.	TRBV19	TRBD1	TRBJ2-1	CASSSTGGSGNEQFF
.	TRBV7-9	.	TRBJ1-2	CASSLAAGGGYTF
.	TRBV12-3/TRBV12-4	.	TRBJ1-5	CASSSGLGEPQHF
.	TRBV6-1	TRBD1	TRBJ2-5	CASSEASGTGKETQYF
.	TRBV4-3	TRBD1	TRBJ1-2	CASSQEQGPYGYTF
.	TRBV27	.	TRBJ2-7	CASSPSLSVEQYF
.	TRBV9	.	TRBJ1-2	CASSTGGRSYTF
.	TRBV21-1	.	TRBJ1-5	CASRGRDGGNQPQHF
.	TRBV11-2	TRBD2	TRBJ2-2	CASSILAGGGRNTGELFF
.	TRBV6-5	.	TRBJ1-1	CASRADQYANTEAFF
.	TRBV12-3/TRBV12-4	.	TRBJ1-1	CASSLRQDNFF
few	TRBV19	TRBD1	TRBJ1-6	CASRGQGAGNSPLHF
.	TRBV7-2	.	TRBJ2-7	CASSLTRSTYEQYF
.	TRBV27	TRBD1	TRBJ1-2	CASSLSIAGGNYGYTF
.	TRBV7-2	.	TRBJ1-1	CASSLVQGVEAFF
.	TRBV14	TRBD2	TRBJ2-1	CASSPIAGVYNEQFF
.	TRBV7-9	TRBD2	TRBJ2-7	CASSSGGTVGLAGGNEQYF
.	TRBV21-1	.	TRBJ2-2	CASSKNDRAKTGELFF
.	TRBV6-6	TRBD2	TRBJ2-2	CASSSPGTSGVGELFF
few	TRBV6-1	.	TRBJ2-7	CASSEKQAGSYEQYF
.	TRBV12-3/TRBV12-4	TRBD1	TRBJ1-2	CASSLDRGRGYTF